These 19 T cell receptor beta chains were all obtained from the same sample, sequenced in a study of STAT5B mutations in CD4+ large granular lymphocyte leukemia. Here immunoSEQ multiplex PCR was the method, and the copy in TCRdb shows in-frame clones only, minus some. The sample yields about 30,000 clones, 79% seen once. The sequenced sample consisted of CD4+ T cells from blood buffy coats. These receptors originate from a human donor in good health.

The chain couples TRBV28 to TRBJ1-5; 7 bases are shared with TRBD1. V lost 5 bases, J lost 0 bases, and 16 bases stayed unmatched. CDR1 is MDHEN, CDR2 SYDVKM, per germline. The CDR3 runs to 19 residues. CDR3 nucleotide sequence: TGTGCCAGCAGTCCGAACAGGGGAGGGGGGGTATATAGCAATCAGCCCCAGCATTTT. It encodes CASSPNRGGGVYSNQPQHF.

The chain links TRBV18 to TRBJ2-5; possible D gene TRBD1, 6 bases. The assigned J gene may be wrong: the sequence end matches TRBJ2-7 better. CDR1 and CDR2 (germline): KGHSH, LQKENI. The CDR3 contains 15 residues. CDR3 loop: CASSVGPGESYEQYF. In DNA, the CDR3 is TGTGCCAGCTCCGTCGGTCCAGGGGAATCCTACGAGCAGTACTTC.

V is TRBV5-1 and J is TRBJ2-1, with 9 bases that match TRBD2. The CDR3 totals 15 residues. V trimming: 0 bases; J trimming: 4 bases; junction bases outside the gene matches: 2. CDR1 and CDR2 (germline): SGHRS, YFSETQ. The CDR3 sequence is CASSLGLAVYNEQFF. The DNA for the CDR3 is TGCGCCAGCAGCTTGGGACTAGCGGTATACAATGAGCAGTTCTTC.

The V and J genes are TRBV4-1 and TRBJ1-1; 9 nucleotides agree with TRBD1. The length of the CDR3 is 18 residues. CDR1 MGHRA and CDR2 YSYEKL come from the germline V gene. V lost 0 bases to trimming and J lost 3 bases; unmatched junction nucleotides: 11. CDR3 loop: CASSQEGRGQGLDTEAFF. CDR3 in DNA: TGCGCCAGCAGCCAAGAGGGCCGGGGACAGGGCCTTGACACTGAAGCTTTCTTT.

This chain joins TRBV7-2 and TRBJ2-7; D is tentatively TRBD1 or TRBD2 (5 bases each). The V gene lost 4 bases and the J gene lost 1 base, with 14 bases spanning the gap. Germline loops: CDR1 SGHTA, CDR2 FQGNSA. The CDR3 runs 15 residues. Here the CDR3 reads CASSSGRAISYEQYF. The CDR3 DNA reads TGTGCCAGCAGCTCGGGACGGGCGATTTCCTACGAGCAGTACTTC.

This chain connects TRBV28 to TRBJ1-2; perhaps TRBD1 as D (5 bases). Germline V gene lookup returns CDR1 MDHEN and CDR2 SYDVKM. V was clipped by 5 bases and J by 7 bases, with 14 bases between them. The CDR3 is 13 amino acids. CDR3 region: CASSEQAWPGYTF. DNA of the CDR3: TGTGCCAGCAGTGAACAGGCCTGGCCTGGCTACACCTTC.

The gene calls are TRBV20-1 and TRBJ1-4; D is ambiguous. Trimming shortened V by 3 bases and J by 8 bases, and 7 bases separated the two germline ends. Germline CDR1 DFQATT, CDR2 SNEGSKA (reference sequence). This CDR3 has 11 residues. The CDR3, as DNA: TGCAGTGCTAGCGTAGGGGAAAAACTGTTTTTT. Translation: CSASVGEKLFF.

V gene TRBV6-1 combines with J gene TRBJ2-5; 12 nucleotides match TRBD2. After removal of 2 bases from V and 2 bases from J, the junction contained 0 bases not matched to a gene. Germline V gene sequence: CDR1 MNHNS, CDR2 SASEGT. This CDR3 spans 15 amino acids. CDR3 amino acids: CASSELAGGQETQYF. Written as DNA, the CDR3 is TGTGCCAGCAGTGAACTAGCGGGGGGGCAAGAGACCCAGTACTTC.

The V gene is TRBV7-2, the J gene TRBJ1-6; 10 nucleotides line up with TRBD1. Trimming cost V 2 bases and J 0 bases; bases outside gene matches: 4. The CDR3 has 18 residues. Per the germline V gene, CDR1 is SGHTA and CDR2 is FQGNSA. The CDR3 coding sequence is TGTGCCAGCAGCTTACCAGGGACAGGGGTCTCCTATAATTCACCCCTCCACTTT. This gives the protein CASSLPGTGVSYNSPLHF.

The rearrangement uses TRBV5-1 and TRBJ2-7; 7 bases align to TRBD1. Germline trimming cut 0 bases from V and 6 bases from J; bases unmatched to any gene: 9. The length of the CDR3 is 15 residues. The germline gives CDR1 SGHRS, CDR2 YFSETQ. The CDR3 here is CASSLGQGSTSEQYV. The CDR3 DNA sequence: TGCGCCAGCAGCTTGGGACAGGGTAGTACTTCCGAGCAGTACGTC.

The rearrangement uses TRBV4-2 and TRBJ1-2; D is possibly TRBD1 (6 bases). The length of the CDR3 is 14 residues. The V gene's germline CDR1 is LGHNA and CDR2 YNFKEQ. Trimming took 0 bases from V and 6 from J, leaving 11 bases between them. The CDR3 protein is CASSQEIGGDGYTF. In nucleotides, the CDR3 is TGTGCCAGCAGCCAAGAAATAGGGGGAGATGGCTACACCTTC.

The chain is built from TRBV11-2 and TRBJ2-2; 8 nucleotides align to TRBD2. V gave up 9 bases and J gave up 7 bases; unmatched junction bases: 10. The germline gives CDR1 SGHAT, CDR2 FQNNGV. The CDR3 is made up of 14 amino acids. The CDR3 region has the DNA TGTGCCAGTAGCCAAGGGACTAGGGTCGGGGAGCTGTTTTTT. Amino acid sequence: CASSQGTRVGELFF. Using reference TRBV11-2 and TRBJ2-2 for the parts outside the CDR3, the full variable domain is EAGVAQSPRYKIIEKRQSVAFWCNPISGHATLYWYQQILGQGPKLLIQFQNNGVVDDSQLPKDRFSAERLKGVDSTLKIQPAKLEDSAVYLCASSQGTRVGELFFGEGSRLTVL.

The chain carries TRBV28 and TRBJ1-1, with TRBD1 as a possible D gene (5 bases). Per germline, CDR1 MDHEN and CDR2 SYDVKM. This CDR3 has 16 amino acids. Between the trimmed V and J ends, which lost 5 bases and 3 bases, there was a span of 19 bases. The CDR3 nucleotides read TGTGCCAGCAGTCACAGGAATCGGGTCTCTGACACTGAAGCTTTCTTT. As protein: CASSHRNRVSDTEAFF.

V is TRBV6-5 and J is TRBJ1-6; no firm D call. Germline V gives CDR1 MNHEY, CDR2 SVGAGI. The CDR3 contains 15 residues. The V end lost 0 bases, the J end lost 10 bases, and 13 bases lay between the germline ends. CDR3 DNA sequence: TGTGCCAGCAGTTACTCGGGCCTTCAAGGGTCACCCCTCCACTTT. Its protein is CASSYSGLQGSPLHF.

The CDR3 loop is CATSRDQAYYGYTF. CDR3 nucleotide sequence: TGTGCCACCAGCAGAGATCAGGCTTACTATGGCTACACCTTC. The rearrangement uses TRBV15 and TRBJ1-2, with D unclear. CDR1 and CDR2 (germline): LNHNV, YYDKDF (reference sequence). The CDR3 spans 14 residues. Trimming removed 0 bases at V and 3 bases at J, with 8 bases between.

The chain uses TRBV6-6 and TRBJ2-7; TRBD1 might be the D (5 bases). Trimming pared 6 bases from V and 3 bases from J, leaving 12 bases between. CDR3 length: 13 residues. Germline V gene data show CDR1 as MNHNY and CDR2 as SVGAGI (reference sequence). CDR3 region: CASSLGPLYEQYV. The CDR3, as DNA: TGTGCCAGCAGCCTGGGGCCGCTCTACGAGCAGTACGTC.

This chain links TRBV6-5 with TRBJ2-1, with 10 positions matching TRBD2. V lost 0 bases and J lost 7; bases outside the gene matches: 0. Germline CDR1 MNHEY, CDR2 SVGAGI. The CDR3 extends over 14 amino acids. The DNA of the CDR3 is TGTGCCAGCAGTTACTCGACTAGCGGGAATGAGCAGTTCTTC. This encodes CASSYSTSGNEQFF.

V and J are TRBV5-4 and TRBJ2-2; 9 bases line up with TRBD1. The junction had 14 bases not matched to a gene; V was cut back by 4 bases and J by 7 bases. The germline V gene encodes CDR1 SGHNT and CDR2 YYREEE (reference sequence). The CDR3 runs to 17 residues. CDR3 residues: CASSLDRVDRGVGELFF. For the CDR3, the DNA is TGTGCCAGCAGCCTCGACCGCGTTGACAGGGGGGTCGGGGAGCTGTTTTTT.

The J gene is TRBJ1-3, the V gene TRBV19, with 9 positions matching TRBD1. Germline CDR1 LNHDA, CDR2 SQIVND (reference sequence). The CDR3 covers 16 residues. Losses at the gene ends were 4 bases for V and 3 bases for J; bases not matched to a gene: 7. For the CDR3, the DNA is TGTGCCAGTAGTACGTCCGGGACAGGGAGTGGAAACACCATATATTTT. It specifies CASSTSGTGSGNTIYF.